The clone carrying this TCR beta chain came up a few times. The antigen remains undetermined. The data belong to a study of metastatic and nonmetastatic thyroid tumors. Turning to the study itself: Comparative analysis of repertoires was undertaken across blood and tumor or nodule tissue obtained from malignant and benign thyroid patients. General study findings and limits: A significant increase in TCR beta diversity was reportedly seen in malignant thyroid tumors relative to benign nodules, in blood and tumor.

In the authors' workflow: It was from CDR3 differences across clinicopathological groups that a distant-metastasis classifier for papillary thyroid cancer was built. MiXCR was used by TCRdb to re-call the PCR reads. The V and J calls shown here were made by TCRdb, not taken from the authors' results. The sample has 25,000 to 30,000 clones; around 3.5% are singletons. The V end was cut by 6 bases, the J end by 3 bases, with 14 bases between. The germline V gene has CDR1 MDHEN and CDR2 SYDVKM. The length of the CDR3 is 14 residues. Thyroid surgery took place with no prior treatment in any patient. Sequencing was carried out using blood. This sequence originates from a male donor with papillary thyroid cancer or a benign thyroid nodule (not recorded which). Some clones in this sample may be carry-over from other donors' samples. This chain links TRBV28 with TRBJ2-5, with a weak D call TRBD2 (5 bases). The CDR3: CASSSQNGEETQYF. The DNA for the CDR3 is TGTGCCAGCAGCTCCCAGAACGGGGAAGAGACCCAGTACTTC.